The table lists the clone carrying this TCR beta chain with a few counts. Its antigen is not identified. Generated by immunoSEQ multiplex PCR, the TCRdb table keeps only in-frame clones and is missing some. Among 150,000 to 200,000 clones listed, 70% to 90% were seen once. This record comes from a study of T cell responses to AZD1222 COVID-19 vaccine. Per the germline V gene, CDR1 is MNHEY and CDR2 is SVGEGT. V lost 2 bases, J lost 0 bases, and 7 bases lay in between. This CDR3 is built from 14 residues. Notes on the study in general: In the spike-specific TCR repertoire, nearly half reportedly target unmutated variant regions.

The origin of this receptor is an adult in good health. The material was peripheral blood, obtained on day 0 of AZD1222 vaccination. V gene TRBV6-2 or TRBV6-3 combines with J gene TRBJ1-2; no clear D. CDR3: CASSYVGANYGYTF. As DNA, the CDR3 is TGTGCCAGCAGTTACGTAGGAGCTAACTATGGCTACACCTTC.